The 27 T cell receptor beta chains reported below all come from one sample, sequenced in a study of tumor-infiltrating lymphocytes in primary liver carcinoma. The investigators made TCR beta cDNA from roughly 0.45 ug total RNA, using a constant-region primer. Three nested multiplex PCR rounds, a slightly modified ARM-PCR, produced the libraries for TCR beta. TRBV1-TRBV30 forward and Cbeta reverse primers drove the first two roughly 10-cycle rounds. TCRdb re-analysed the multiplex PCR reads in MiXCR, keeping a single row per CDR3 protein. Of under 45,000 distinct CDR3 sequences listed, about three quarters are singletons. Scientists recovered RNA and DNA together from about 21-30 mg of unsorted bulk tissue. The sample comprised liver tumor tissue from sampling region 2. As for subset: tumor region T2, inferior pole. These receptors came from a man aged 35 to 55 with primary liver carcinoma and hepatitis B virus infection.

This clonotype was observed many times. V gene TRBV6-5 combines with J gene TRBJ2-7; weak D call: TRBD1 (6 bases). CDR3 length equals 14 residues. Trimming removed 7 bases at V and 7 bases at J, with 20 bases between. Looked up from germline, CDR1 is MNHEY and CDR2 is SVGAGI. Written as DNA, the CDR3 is TGTGCCAGCACCCGGACATTAAATAGGGGGGAGCAGTACTTC. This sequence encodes CASTRTLNRGEQYF.

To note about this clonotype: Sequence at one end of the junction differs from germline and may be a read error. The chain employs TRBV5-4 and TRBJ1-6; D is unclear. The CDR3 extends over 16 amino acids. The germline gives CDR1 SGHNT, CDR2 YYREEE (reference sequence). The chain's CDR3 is CTSSTAAGSRTSPLHF. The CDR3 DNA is TGTACCAGCAGCACCGCAGCGGGGTCGAGGACTTCACCCCTCCACTTT.

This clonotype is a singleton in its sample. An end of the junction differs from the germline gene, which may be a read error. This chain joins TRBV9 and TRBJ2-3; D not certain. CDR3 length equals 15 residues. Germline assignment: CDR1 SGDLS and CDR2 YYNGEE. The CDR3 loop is CASSVAPGRTVTQYF. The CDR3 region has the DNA TGTGCCAGCAGTGTAGCTCCAGGACGAACAGTTACGCAGTATTTT.

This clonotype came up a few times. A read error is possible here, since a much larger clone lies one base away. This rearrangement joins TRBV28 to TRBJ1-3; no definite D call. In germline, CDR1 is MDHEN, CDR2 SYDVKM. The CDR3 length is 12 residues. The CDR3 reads CANSSQGNTIYF. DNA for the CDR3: TGTGCCAACAGTTCGCAAGGAAACACCATATATTTT.

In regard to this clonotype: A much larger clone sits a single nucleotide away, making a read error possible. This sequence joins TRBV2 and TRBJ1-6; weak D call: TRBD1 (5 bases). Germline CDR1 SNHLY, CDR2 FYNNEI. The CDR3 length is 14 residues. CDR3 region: CASGADSYNSALHF. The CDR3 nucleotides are TGTGCCAGCGGGGCAGACTCCTATAATTCAGCCCTCCACTTT.

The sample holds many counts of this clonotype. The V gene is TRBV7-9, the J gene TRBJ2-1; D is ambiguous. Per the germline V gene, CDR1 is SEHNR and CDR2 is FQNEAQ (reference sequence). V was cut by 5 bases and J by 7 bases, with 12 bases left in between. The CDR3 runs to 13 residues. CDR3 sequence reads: CASSQSLVNEQFF. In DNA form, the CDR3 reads TGTGCCAGCAGCCAATCTCTGGTGAATGAGCAGTTCTTC.

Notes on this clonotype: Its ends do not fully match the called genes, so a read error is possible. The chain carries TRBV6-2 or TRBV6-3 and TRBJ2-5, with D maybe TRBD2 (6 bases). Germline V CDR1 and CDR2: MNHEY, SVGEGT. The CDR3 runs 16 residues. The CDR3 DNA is TGTGCTAGCAGTCAATCGGCGGCAGCGGGTGAAGAGACCCAGTACTTC. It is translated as CASSQSAAAGEETQYF.

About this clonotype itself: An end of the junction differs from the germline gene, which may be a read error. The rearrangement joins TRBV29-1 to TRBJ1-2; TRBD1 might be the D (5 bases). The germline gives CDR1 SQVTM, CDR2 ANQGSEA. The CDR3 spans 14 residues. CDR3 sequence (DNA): TGCAGCGTTGAAGCGGATGAAGGGGTGGGTGGCTATACCTTC. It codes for CSVEADEGVGGYTF.

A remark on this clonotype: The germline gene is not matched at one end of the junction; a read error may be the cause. CDR3 amino acids: CDSSRTLISPLLF. For the CDR3, the DNA is TGTGACAGCAGCCGGACACTGATTTCGCCCCTCCTCTTT. This chain uses TRBV11-1 with TRBJ1-6; D is possibly TRBD1 (5 bases). Germline V gene data show CDR1 as SGHAT and CDR2 as FQDESV (reference sequence). The CDR3 contains 13 residues.

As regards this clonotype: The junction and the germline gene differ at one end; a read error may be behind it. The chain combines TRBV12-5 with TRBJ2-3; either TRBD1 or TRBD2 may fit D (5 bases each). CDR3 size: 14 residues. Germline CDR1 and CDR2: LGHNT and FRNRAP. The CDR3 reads CASDPGTPADAQYF. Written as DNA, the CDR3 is TGTGCTAGTGATCCCGGGACCCCGGCAGATGCGCAGTATTTT.

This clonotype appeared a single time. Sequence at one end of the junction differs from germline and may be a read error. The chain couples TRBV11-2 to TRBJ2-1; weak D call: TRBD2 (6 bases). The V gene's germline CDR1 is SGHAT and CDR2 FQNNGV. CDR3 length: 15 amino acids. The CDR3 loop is CVSSFSGPLDNELFF. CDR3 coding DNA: TGTGTCAGCAGCTTTAGCGGACCACTCGACAATGAGCTGTTCTTC.

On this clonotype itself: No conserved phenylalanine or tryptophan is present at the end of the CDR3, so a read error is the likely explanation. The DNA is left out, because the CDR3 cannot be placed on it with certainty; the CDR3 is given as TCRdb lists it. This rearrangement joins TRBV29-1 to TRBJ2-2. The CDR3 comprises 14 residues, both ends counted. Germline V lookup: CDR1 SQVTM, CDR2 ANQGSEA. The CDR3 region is CSVDTLGNTGELLL.

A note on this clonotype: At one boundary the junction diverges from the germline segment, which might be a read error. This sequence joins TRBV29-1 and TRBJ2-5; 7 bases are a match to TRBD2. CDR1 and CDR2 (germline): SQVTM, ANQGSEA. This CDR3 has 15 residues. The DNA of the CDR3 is TGCAGGGTTGGTGGGACTTGCGGGAGTAAGGAGACCCAGTACTTT. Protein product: CRVGGTCGSKETQYF.

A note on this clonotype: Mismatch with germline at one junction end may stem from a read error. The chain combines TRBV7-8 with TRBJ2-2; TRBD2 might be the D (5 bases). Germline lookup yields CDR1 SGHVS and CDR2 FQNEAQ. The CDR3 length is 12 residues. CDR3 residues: CASSLDGWEPFF. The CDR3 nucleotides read TGTGCCAGCAGCTTGGACGGCTGGGAGCCGTTTTTT. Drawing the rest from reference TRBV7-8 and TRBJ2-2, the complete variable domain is GAGVSQSPRYKVAKRGQDVALRCDPISGHVSLFWYQQALGQGPEFLTYFQNEAQLDKSGLPSDRFFAERPEGSVSTLKIQRTQQEDSAVYLCASSLDGWEPFFGEGSRLTVL.

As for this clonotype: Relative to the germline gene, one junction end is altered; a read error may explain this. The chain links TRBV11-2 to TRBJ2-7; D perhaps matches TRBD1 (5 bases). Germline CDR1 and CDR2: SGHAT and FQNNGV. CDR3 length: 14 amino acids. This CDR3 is CASSSNRNSNEEYF. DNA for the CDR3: TGTGCCAGCAGTTCTAACAGGAACTCCAACGAGGAGTACTTC.

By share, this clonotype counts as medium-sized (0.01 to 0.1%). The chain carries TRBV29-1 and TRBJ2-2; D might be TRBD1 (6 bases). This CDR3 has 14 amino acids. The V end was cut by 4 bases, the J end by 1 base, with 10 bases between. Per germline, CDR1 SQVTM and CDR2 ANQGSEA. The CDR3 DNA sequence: TGCAGCGTTGTCAACAGGGTGAACACCGGGGAGCTGTTTTTT. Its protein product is CSVVNRVNTGELFF.

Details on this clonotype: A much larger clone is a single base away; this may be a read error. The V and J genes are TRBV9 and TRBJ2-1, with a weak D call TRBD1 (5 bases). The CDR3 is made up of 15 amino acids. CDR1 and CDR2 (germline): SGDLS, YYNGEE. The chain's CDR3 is CASSVTGTHYNEQCF. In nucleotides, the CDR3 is TGTGCCAGCAGCGTCACAGGAACTCACTACAATGAGCAGTGCTTC. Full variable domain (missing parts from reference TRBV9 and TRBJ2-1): DSGVTQTPKHLITATGQRVTLRCSPRSGDLSVYWYQQSLDQGLQFLIQYYNGEERAKGNILERFSAQQFPDLHSELNLSSLELGDSALYFCASSVTGTHYNEQCFGPGTRLTVL.

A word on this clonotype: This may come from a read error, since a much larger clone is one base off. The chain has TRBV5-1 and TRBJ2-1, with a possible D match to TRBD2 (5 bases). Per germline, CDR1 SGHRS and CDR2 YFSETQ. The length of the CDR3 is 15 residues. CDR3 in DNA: TGCGCCAACAGCGGTCAGTCCCCGGCCTACAATGAGCAGTTCTTC. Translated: CANSGQSPAYNEQFF.

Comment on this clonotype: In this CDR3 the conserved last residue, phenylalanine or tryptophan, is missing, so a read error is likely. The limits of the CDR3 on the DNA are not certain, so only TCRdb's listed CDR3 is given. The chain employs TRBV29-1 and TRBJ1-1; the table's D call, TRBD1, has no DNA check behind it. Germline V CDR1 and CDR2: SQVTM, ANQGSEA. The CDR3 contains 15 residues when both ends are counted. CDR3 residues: CSVAPGCGMNTEVFS.

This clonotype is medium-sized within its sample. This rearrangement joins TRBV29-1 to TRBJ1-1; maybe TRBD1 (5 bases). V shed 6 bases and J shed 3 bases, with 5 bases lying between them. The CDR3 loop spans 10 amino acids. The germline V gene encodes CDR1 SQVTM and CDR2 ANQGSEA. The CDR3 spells CSVGDTEAFF. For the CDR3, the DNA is TGCAGCGTGGGGGACACTGAAGCTTTCTTT.

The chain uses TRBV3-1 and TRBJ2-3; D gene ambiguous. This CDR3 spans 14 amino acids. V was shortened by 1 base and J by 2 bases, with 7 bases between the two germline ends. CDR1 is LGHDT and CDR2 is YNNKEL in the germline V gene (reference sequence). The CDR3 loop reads CASSQGGPTDTQYF. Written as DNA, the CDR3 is TGTGCCAGCAGCCAAGGGGGTCCCACAGATACGCAGTATTTT.

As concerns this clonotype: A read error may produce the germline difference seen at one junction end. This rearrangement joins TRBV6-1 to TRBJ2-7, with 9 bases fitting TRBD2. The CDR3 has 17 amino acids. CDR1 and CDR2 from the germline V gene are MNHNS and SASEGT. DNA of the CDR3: TGTGCCAGCAGTAAAGCGCGGGGTAGACTAGCGGTCTACGAGCAGTGCTTC. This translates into CASSKARGRLAVYEQCF.

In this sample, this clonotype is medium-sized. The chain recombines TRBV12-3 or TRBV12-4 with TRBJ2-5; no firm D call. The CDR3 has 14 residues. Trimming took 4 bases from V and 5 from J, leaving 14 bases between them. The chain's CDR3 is CASSSERTGETQYF. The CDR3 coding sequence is TGTGCCAGCAGTTCAGAGCGTACCGGGGAGACCCAGTACTTC.

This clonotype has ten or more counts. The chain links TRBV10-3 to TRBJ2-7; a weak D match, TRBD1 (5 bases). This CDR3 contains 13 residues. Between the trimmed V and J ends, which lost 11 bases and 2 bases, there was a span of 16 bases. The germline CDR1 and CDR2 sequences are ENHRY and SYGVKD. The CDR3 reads CASQTGSPYEQYF. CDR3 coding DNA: TGTGCCTCCCAAACAGGTTCCCCCTACGAGCAGTACTTC.

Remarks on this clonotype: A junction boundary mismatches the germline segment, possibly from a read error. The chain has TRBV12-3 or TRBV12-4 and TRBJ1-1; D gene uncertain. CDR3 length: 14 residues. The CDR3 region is CASSLRLMNTEAFF. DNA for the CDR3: TGTGCCAGTAGTTTGAGGCTGATGAACACTGAAGCTTTCTTT.

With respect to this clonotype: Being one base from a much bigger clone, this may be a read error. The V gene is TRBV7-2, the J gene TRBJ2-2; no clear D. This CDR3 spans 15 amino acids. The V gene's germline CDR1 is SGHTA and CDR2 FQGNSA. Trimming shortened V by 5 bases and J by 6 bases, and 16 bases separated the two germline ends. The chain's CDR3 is CASSPQDGPAGELFF. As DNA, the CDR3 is TGTGCCAGCAGCCCTCAGGACGGGCCGGCCGGGGAGCTGTTTTTT.

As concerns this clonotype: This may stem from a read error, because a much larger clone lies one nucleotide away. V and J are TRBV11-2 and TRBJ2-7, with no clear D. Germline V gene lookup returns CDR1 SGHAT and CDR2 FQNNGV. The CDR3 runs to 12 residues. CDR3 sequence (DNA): TGTGTCAGCACCAGACAATTCTCCGAGCAGTACTTC. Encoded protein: CVSTRQFSEQYF.